The 17 T cell receptor beta chains below were found in one sample sequenced in a study of blood T cell repertoires in COVID-19 (TCRdb year 2020). The method was the immunoSEQ multiplex PCR assay. TCRdb re-hosts the immuneACCESS table, in-frame sequences only. Its copies lack some clones; in the studies checked, an unresolved V gene accounts for under half of them, and the cause for the rest is not known. This sample holds 150,000 to 200,000 clones; about 80% were observed only once. About 2.6% of the sample goes to the ten largest clones. Sequencing input: peripheral blood. These receptors were obtained from a human donor with acute or convalescent COVID-19. The donor label of this sample is uncertain.

This chain joins TRBV27 and TRBJ2-3, with a weak D call TRBD2 (5 bases). Trimming cost V 8 bases and J 0 bases, with 15 bases left between them. In germline, CDR1 is MNHEY, CDR2 SMNVEV (reference sequence). This CDR3 has 15 amino acids. CDR3 region: CASHWRASSTDTQYF. The CDR3 DNA is TGTGCCAGCCATTGGCGGGCGTCTAGCACAGATACGCAGTATTTT.

This chain joins TRBV7-9 and TRBJ1-4; D possibly corresponds to TRBD1 (6 bases). V was clipped by 0 bases and J by 8 bases, with 13 bases between them. This CDR3 has 15 amino acids. Germline V gene sequence: CDR1 SEHNR, CDR2 FQNEAQ (reference sequence). The CDR3 DNA reads TGTGCCAGCAGCTTAGCGGGGGCAGGGCGGGAAAAACTGTTTTTT. It specifies CASSLAGAGREKLFF.

This clone was detected only once. V is TRBV3-1 (or the pseudogene TRBV3-2) and J is TRBJ2-7; weak D call: TRBD2 (6 bases). CDR1 is LGHDT, CDR2 YNNKEL, per germline (reference sequence). The CDR3 length is 14 residues. V was shortened by 4 bases and J by 2 bases, with 12 bases between the two germline ends. CDR3 amino acids: CASSLRGGAYEQYF. Written as DNA, the CDR3 is TGTGCCAGCAGCCTTCGGGGAGGCGCCTACGAGCAGTACTTC.

J is TRBJ1-4 and V is TRBV12-2; the table's D call of TRBD1 was not tested on the DNA. TRBV12-2 is a recognized pseudogene. CDR3 length equals 14 residues. The CDR3 sequence is CASRLDGGGEKLFF. CDR3 in DNA: TGTGCAAGTCGCTTGGACGGAGGGGGCGAAAAACTGTTTTTT.

The chain is built from TRBV4-1 and TRBJ2-3; 10 nucleotides agree with TRBD2. The CDR3 totals 17 residues. Germline V gives CDR1 MGHRA, CDR2 YSYEKL. V gave up 1 base and J gave up 2 bases; unmatched junction bases: 6. CDR3 region: CASSQGTSGTNTDTQYF. The CDR3 DNA reads as TGCGCCAGCAGCCAAGGGACTAGCGGAACCAACACAGATACGCAGTATTTT.

The chain recombines TRBV6-5 with TRBJ1-2; D perhaps matches TRBD1 (6 bases). V lost 5 bases and J 4 bases, leaving 14 bases between the germline ends. The germline CDR1 and CDR2 sequences are MNHEY and SVGAGI. This CDR3 region has 14 residues. CDR3 DNA: TGTGCCAGCAGTCCAGGGGTTGACGGCTATGGCTACACCTTC. Translation: CASSPGVDGYGYTF.

The chain carries TRBV6-5 and TRBJ2-7; D gene uncertain. The CDR3 contains 13 residues. The V end was cut by 6 bases, the J end by 3 bases, with 12 bases between. Germline V gene sequence: CDR1 MNHEY, CDR2 SVGAGI. CDR3 protein: CASRNTEYYEQYF. Here the CDR3 DNA reads TGTGCCAGCAGAAATACAGAATACTACGAGCAGTACTTC.

The V gene is TRBV27, the J gene TRBJ2-2, with 10 bases aligning to TRBD2. Germline CDR1 reads MNHEY; CDR2 reads SMNVEV (reference sequence). The ends lost 4 bases at V and 3 bases at J; junction bases unmatched: 2. This CDR3 is built from 15 residues. CDR3 in amino acids: CASSSSGSYTGELFF. As DNA, the CDR3 is TGTGCCAGCAGTTCTAGCGGGAGTTACACCGGGGAGCTGTTTTTT.

V and J are TRBV10-1 and TRBJ1-2; D is perhaps TRBD1 (5 bases). V was cut by 2 bases and J by 1 base, with 17 bases left in between. The CDR3 sequence is 17 residues long. Germline-derived CDR1 and CDR2 are WNHNN and SYGVQD (reference sequence). CDR3 sequence (DNA): TGCGCCAGCAGTGAGGCAGGGCGAGAAGGAAATAACTATGGCTACACCTTC. Its protein is CASSEAGREGNNYGYTF.

The rearrangement joins TRBV19 to TRBJ2-1, with 12 positions matching TRBD1. CDR1 and CDR2 from the germline V gene are LNHDA and SQIVND (reference sequence). The length of the CDR3 is 16 residues. Germline trimming cut 3 bases from V and 5 bases from J; bases unmatched to any gene: 5. CDR3 in DNA: TGTGCCAGTAGTATCGTGGGACAGGGGGCCCACAATGAGCAGTTCTTC. This encodes CASSIVGQGAHNEQFF.

This chain links TRBV6-5 with TRBJ1-2; D ambiguous. From germline, CDR1 is MNHEY and CDR2 SVGAGI. The CDR3 loop spans 12 amino acids. The V and J ends lost 7 bases and 7 bases respectively, with 13 bases between them. The CDR3 DNA reads TGTGCCAGCACCAACGGCGGGGTTGGCTACACCTTC. This gives the protein CASTNGGVGYTF.

The rearrangement joins TRBV19 to TRBJ1-1; 7 nucleotides match TRBD1. The ends lost 5 bases at V and 5 bases at J; junction bases unmatched: 8. CDR3 size: 14 residues. Germline loops: CDR1 LNHDA, CDR2 SQIVND (reference sequence). The CDR3 region is CASSLQGLGTEAFF. In nucleotides, the CDR3 is TGTGCCAGTAGTCTACAGGGGCTTGGGACTGAAGCTTTCTTT.

The rearrangement joins TRBV27 to TRBJ2-7; possibly TRBD1 for D (6 bases). Between the trimmed V and J ends, which lost 6 bases and 7 bases, there was a span of 16 bases. From germline, CDR1 is MNHEY and CDR2 SMNVEV (reference sequence). The length of the CDR3 is 13 residues. The CDR3 is CASSLNRVGEQYF. The CDR3 nucleotides read TGTGCCAGCAGCCTGAACAGGGTGGGGGAGCAGTACTTC.

This sequence joins TRBV19 and TRBJ1-2; D is unresolved. The V and J ends lost 6 bases and 4 bases respectively, with 18 bases between them. Looked up from germline, CDR1 is LNHDA and CDR2 is SQIVND (reference sequence). The CDR3 runs 15 residues. The CDR3 nucleotides read TGTGCCAGTAGGGTCAATGGGTGGGCAGTCTATGGCTACACCTTC. Amino acid sequence: CASRVNGWAVYGYTF.

CDR3 DNA sequence: TGTGCCAGCAGTTACTCTAGCGGGAGGGCCACAGATACGCAGTATTTT. It yields the protein CASSYSSGRATDTQYF. The chain couples TRBV6-2 or TRBV6-3 to TRBJ2-3; the match to TRBD2 covers 11 bases. Per the germline V gene, CDR1 is MNHEY and CDR2 is SVGEGT. This CDR3 spans 16 amino acids. V lost 0 bases and J lost 2; bases outside the gene matches: 1.

The chain carries TRBV12-3 or TRBV12-4 and TRBJ1-4; tentative D call: TRBD1 (5 bases). V was clipped by 5 bases and J by 7 bases, with 11 bases between them. The CDR3 totals 13 residues. The CDR3 here is CASSLQGSEKLFF. The CDR3 nucleotides read TGTGCCAGCAGTCTGCAGGGAAGTGAAAAACTGTTTTTT.

This clone has just one count. The V and J genes are TRBV3-1 (or the pseudogene TRBV3-2) and TRBJ2-5; tentative D call: TRBD2 (6 bases). V gave up 7 bases and J gave up 7 bases, with 19 bases separating them. The CDR3 totals 14 residues. Looked up from germline, CDR1 is LGHDT and CDR2 is YNNKEL (reference sequence). The CDR3 sequence is CASNGGATEGTQYF. CDR3 bases: TGTGCCAGCAACGGAGGGGCGACCGAAGGGACCCAGTACTTC.